This TCR beta chain is from a study of persistence of HIV-infected CD4 T cells. General study points: Degenerate expanded CDR3beta sequences were enriched among CMV- and Gag-responding cells.

The V segment lost 1 base and the J segment 0 bases; nucleotides outside the gene matches: 9. Germline V gives CDR1 SEHNR, CDR2 FQNEAQ (reference sequence). This CDR3 has 19 residues. The libraries were made with immunoSEQ version 4 in survey mode. Clones were sequenced by immunoSEQ multiplex PCR, and TCRdb holds only the in-frame ones, with some missing. The data hold some 40,000 clones, with about nine tenths observed a single time. As regards this clone: Its specificity is unknown.

Anti-CD3/anti-CD28 beads served as a nonspecific positive control stimulus. Responding CD4+ T cells were sorted by upregulation of both CD40 ligand and CD69. Stimulated PBMCs had first been depleted of CD8+ T cells. The TCR comes from an adult man with HIV who was CMV-seropositive. The sample consisted of CD4+ T cells sorted from PBMCs after approximately 19-hour stimulation, taken from a patient who received antiretroviral therapy. The genes are TRBV7-9 and TRBJ2-3, with 11 bases that match TRBD2. The CDR3 coding sequence is TGTGCCAGCAGCTTAGACTGGGCTAGCGGGGGGCCTAGCACAGATACGCAGTATTTT. Its protein is CASSLDWASGGPSTDTQYF.